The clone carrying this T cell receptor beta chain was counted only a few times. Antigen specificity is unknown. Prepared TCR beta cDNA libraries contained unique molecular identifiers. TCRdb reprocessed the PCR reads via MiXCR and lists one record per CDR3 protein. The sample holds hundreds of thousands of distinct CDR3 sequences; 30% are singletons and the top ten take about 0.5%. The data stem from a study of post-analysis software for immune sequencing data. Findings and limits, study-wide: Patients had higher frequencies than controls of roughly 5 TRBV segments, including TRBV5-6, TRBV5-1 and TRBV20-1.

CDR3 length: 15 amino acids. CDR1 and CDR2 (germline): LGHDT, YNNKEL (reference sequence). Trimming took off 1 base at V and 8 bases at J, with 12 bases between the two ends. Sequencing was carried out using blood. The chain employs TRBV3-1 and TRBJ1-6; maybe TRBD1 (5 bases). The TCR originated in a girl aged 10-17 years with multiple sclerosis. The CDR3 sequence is CASSQVLAGHSPLHF. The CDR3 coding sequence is TGTGCCAGCAGCCAAGTTCTGGCAGGGCATTCACCCCTCCACTTT.